This T cell receptor (beta chain) was captured in a study of radiotherapy plus CTLA-4 blockade in lung cancer. Looked up from germline, CDR1 is SGHTA and CDR2 is FQGNSA. The CDR3 covers 15 residues. V lost 4 bases, J lost 2 bases, and 14 bases lay in between. Sequenced by immunoSEQ multiplex PCR; TCRdb stores in-frame clones only, minus some. Among about 64,000 clones listed, 72% were seen once. This TCR was recovered from a human donor with non-small cell lung cancer whose response to radiotherapy plus ipilimumab could not be evaluated. Here the sequenced sample was peripheral blood, taken from a patient treated with radiotherapy plus ipilimumab. The V and J genes are TRBV7-2 and TRBJ1-1; maybe TRBD1 (6 bases). The CDR3 sequence is CASSSQGKLNTEAFF. CDR3 DNA: TGTGCCAGCAGCTCCCAGGGGAAATTAAACACTGAAGCTTTCTTT. Using reference TRBV7-2 and TRBJ1-1 for the parts outside the CDR3, the full variable domain is GAGVSQSPSNKVTEKGKDVELRCDPISGHTALYWYRQSLGQGLEFLIYFQGNSAPDKSGLPSDRFSAERTGGSVSTLTIQRTQQEDSAVYLCASSSQGKLNTEAFFGQGTRLTVV.